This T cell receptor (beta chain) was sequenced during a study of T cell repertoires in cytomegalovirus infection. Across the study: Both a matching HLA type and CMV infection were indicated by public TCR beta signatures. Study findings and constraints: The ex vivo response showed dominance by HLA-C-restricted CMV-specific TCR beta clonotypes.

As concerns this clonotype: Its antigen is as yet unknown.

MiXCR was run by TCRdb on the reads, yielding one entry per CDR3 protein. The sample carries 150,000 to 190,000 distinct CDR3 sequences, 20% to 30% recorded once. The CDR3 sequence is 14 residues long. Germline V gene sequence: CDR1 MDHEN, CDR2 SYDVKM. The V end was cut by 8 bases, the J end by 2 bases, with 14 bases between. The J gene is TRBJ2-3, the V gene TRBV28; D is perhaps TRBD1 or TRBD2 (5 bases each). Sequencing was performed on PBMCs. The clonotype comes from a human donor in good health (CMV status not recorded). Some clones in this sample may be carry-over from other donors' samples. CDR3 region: CASAMVGDTDTQYF. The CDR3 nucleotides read TGTGCCAGCGCGATGGTGGGGGACACAGATACGCAGTATTTT.